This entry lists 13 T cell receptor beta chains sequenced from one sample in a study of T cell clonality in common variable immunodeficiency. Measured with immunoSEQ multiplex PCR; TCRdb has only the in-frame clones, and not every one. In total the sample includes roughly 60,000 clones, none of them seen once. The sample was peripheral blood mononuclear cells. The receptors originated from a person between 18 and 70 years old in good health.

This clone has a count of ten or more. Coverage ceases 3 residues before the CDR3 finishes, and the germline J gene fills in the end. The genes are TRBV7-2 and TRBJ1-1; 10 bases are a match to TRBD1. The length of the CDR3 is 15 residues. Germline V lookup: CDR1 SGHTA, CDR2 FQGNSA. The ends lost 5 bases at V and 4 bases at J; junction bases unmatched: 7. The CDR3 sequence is CASSRDGQGVTEAFF. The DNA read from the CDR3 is TGTGCCAGCAGCCGGGACGGACAGGGGGTCACTGAA.

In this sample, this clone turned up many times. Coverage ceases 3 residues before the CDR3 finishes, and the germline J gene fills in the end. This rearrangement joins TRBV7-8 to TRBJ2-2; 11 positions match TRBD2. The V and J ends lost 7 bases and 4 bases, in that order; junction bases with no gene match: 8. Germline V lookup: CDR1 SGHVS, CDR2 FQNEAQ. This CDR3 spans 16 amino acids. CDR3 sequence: CASTLAGVSITGELFF. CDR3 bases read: TGTGCCAGCACACTAGCGGGAGTTTCGATCACCGGGGAG.

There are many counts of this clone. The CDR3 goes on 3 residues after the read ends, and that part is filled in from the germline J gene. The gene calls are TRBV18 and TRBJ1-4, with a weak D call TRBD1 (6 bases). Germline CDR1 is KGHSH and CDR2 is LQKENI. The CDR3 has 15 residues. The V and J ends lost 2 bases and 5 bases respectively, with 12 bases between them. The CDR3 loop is CASSPSRGRNEKLFF. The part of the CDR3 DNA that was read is TGTGCCAGCTCACCAAGCAGGGGCAGGAATGAAAAA.

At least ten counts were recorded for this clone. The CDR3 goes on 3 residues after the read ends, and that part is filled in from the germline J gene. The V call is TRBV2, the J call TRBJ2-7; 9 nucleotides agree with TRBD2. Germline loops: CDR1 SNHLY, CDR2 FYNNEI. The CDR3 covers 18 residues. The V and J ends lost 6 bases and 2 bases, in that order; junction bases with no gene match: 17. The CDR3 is CASRDRHPRASGAYEQYF. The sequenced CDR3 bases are TGTGCCAGCAGGGACCGACACCCGAGGGCTAGCGGGGCCTACGAG.

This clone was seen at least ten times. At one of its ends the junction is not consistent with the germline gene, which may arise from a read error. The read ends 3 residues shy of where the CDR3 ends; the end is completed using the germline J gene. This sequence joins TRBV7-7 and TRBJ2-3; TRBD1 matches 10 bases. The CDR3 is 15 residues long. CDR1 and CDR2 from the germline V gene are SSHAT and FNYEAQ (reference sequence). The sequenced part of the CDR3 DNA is TGTGCTAGCAGCCCGGGACAGGGGTGGACAGATACG. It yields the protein CASSPGQGWTDT. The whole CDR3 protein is CASSPGQGWTDTQYF.

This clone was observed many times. CDR3 amino acids: CASSAGGLAKNIQYF. Incomplete CDR3 DNA: TGTGCCAGCAGTGCAGGAGGCCTAGCCAAAAACATT. The chain employs TRBV6-1 and TRBJ2-4; D is perhaps TRBD2 (5 bases). The CDR3 end is not reached by the read, which stops 3 residues before it; the germline J gene fills it in. Germline V lookup: CDR1 MNHNS, CDR2 SASEGT. The V gene lost 4 bases and the J gene lost 0 bases, with 10 bases spanning the gap. CDR3 length: 15 residues.

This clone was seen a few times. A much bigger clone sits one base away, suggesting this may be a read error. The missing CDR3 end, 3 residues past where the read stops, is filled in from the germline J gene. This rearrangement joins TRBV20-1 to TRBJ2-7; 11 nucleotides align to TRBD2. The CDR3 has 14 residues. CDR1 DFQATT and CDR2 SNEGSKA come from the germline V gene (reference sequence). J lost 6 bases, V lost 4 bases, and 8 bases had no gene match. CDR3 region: CSATPGLAACEQYF. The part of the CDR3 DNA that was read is TGCAGTGCTACGCCGGGACTAGCGGCCTGCGAG.

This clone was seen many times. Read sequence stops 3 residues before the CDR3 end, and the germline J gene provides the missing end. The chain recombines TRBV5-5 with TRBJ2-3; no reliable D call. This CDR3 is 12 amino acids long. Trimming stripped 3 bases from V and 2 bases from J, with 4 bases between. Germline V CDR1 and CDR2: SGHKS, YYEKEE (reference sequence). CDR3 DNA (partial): TGTGCCAGCAGCTCTAACACAGATACG. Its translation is CASSSNTDT. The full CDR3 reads CASSSNTDTQYF. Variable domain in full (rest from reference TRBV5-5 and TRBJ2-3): DAGVTQSPTHLIKTRGQQVTLRCSPISGHKSVSWYQQVLGQGPQFIFQYYEKEERGRGNFPDRFSARQFPNYSSELNVNALLLGDSALYLCASSSNTDTQYFGPGTRLTVL.

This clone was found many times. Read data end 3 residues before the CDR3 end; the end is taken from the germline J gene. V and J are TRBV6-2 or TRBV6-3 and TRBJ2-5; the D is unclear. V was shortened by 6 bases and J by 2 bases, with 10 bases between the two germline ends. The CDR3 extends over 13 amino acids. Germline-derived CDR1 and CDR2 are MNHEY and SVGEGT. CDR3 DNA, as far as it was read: TGTGCCAGCAGGCGACAAAAGCAAGAGACC. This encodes CASRRQKQET. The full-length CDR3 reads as CASRRQKQETQYF.

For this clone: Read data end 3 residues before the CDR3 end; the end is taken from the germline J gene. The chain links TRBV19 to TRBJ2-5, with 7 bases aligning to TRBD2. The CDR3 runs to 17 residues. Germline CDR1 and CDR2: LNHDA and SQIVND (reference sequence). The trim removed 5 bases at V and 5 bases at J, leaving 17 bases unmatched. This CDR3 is CASSLVGLADRRETQYF. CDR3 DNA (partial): TGTGCCAGTAGTTTGGTGGGTCTAGCGGATCGGAGGGAGACC.

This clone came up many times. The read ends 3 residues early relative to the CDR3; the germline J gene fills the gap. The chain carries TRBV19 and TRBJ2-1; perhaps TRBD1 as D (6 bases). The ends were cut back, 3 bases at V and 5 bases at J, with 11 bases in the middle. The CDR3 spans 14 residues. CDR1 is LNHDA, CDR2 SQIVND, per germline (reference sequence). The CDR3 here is CASSIQGQDNEQFF. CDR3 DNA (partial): TGTGCCAGTAGTATCCAGGGGCAGGACAATGAG.

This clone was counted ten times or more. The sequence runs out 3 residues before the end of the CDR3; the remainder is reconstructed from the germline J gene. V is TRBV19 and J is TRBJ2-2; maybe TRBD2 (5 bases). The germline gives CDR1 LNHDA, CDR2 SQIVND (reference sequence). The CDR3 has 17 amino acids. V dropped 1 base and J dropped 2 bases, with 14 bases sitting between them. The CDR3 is CASSIGRSGINTGELFF. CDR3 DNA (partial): TGTGCCAGTAGTATAGGTAGGAGCGGCATAAACACCGGGGAG. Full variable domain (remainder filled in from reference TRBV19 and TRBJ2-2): DGGITQSPKYLFRKEGQNVTLSCEQNLNHDAMYWYRQDPGQGLRLIYYSQIVNDFQKGDIAEGYSVSREKKESFPLTVTSAQKNPTAFYLCASSIGRSGINTGELFFGEGSRLTVL.

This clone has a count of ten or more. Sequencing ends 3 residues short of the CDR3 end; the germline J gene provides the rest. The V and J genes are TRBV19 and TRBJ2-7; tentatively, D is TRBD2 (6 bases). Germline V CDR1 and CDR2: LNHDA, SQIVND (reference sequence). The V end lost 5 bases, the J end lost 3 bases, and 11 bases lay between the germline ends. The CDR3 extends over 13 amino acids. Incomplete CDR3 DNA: TGTGCCAGTAGTTACGGACTATTCTACGAG. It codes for CASSYGLFYE. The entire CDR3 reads CASSYGLFYEQYF.